The clone carrying this T cell receptor (beta chain) was recorded only once. This entry comes from a study of blood T cell repertoires in COVID-19. Study information: COVID-19 samples collected from the United States, Italy and Spain covered acute and convalescent phases. In each case, the material was cDNA or gDNA derived from T cells, B-cell-depleted T cells, or PBMCs.

Original analysis: Amplification with reference gene primers provided the estimates of nucleated cell counts. Libraries were prepared by immunoSEQ multiplex PCR; TCRdb keeps only in-frame clonotypes and omits some of them. That table furnishes V, J and clone size, whereas the DNA furnished D and trimming. Here the sample spans about 200,000 clones, 80% to 90% being singletons. CDR3 length: 16 amino acids. Per the germline V gene, CDR1 is SNHLY and CDR2 is FYNNEI. The V and J ends lost 6 bases and 8 bases, in that order; junction bases with no gene match: 17. Sample: peripheral blood. The sequence was obtained from a man in his 60s with acute or convalescent COVID-19. The chain has TRBV2 and TRBJ1-2; 8 bases map to TRBD1. The CDR3 spells CASSDALRDRRKGYTF. In DNA, the CDR3 is TGTGCCAGCAGCGATGCGCTCCGGGACAGGAGAAAGGGCTACACCTTC.